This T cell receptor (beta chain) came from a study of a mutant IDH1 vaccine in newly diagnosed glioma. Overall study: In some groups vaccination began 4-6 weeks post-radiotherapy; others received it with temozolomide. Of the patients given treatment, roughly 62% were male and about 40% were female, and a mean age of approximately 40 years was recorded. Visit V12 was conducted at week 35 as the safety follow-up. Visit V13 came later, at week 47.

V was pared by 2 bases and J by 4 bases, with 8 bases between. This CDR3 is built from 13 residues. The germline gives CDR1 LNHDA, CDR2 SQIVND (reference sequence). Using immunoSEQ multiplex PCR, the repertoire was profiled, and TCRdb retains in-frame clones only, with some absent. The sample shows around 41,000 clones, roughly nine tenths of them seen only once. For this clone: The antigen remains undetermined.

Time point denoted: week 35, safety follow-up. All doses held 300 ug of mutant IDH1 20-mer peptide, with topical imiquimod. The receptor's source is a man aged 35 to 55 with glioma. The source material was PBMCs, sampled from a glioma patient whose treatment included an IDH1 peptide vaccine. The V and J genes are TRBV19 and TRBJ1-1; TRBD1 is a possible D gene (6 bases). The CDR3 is CASSIIGGTEAFF. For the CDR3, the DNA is TGTGCCAGTAGTATAATAGGGGGCACTGAAGCTTTCTTT.